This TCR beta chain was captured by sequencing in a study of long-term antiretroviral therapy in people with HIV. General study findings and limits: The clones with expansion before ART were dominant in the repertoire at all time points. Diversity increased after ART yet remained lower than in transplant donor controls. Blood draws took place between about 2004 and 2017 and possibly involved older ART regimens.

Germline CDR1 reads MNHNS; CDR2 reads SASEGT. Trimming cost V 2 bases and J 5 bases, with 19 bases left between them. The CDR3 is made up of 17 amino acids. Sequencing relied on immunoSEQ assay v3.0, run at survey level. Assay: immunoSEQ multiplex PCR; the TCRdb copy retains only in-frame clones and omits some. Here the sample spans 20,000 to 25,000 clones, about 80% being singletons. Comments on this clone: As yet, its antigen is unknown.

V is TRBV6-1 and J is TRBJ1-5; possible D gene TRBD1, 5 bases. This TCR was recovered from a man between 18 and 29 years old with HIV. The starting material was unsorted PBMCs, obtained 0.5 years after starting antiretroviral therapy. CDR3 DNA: TGTGCCAGCAGTGAATCCCCGGGGGGGGTTAGGGATCAGCCCCAGCATTTT. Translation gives CASSESPGGVRDQPQHF.